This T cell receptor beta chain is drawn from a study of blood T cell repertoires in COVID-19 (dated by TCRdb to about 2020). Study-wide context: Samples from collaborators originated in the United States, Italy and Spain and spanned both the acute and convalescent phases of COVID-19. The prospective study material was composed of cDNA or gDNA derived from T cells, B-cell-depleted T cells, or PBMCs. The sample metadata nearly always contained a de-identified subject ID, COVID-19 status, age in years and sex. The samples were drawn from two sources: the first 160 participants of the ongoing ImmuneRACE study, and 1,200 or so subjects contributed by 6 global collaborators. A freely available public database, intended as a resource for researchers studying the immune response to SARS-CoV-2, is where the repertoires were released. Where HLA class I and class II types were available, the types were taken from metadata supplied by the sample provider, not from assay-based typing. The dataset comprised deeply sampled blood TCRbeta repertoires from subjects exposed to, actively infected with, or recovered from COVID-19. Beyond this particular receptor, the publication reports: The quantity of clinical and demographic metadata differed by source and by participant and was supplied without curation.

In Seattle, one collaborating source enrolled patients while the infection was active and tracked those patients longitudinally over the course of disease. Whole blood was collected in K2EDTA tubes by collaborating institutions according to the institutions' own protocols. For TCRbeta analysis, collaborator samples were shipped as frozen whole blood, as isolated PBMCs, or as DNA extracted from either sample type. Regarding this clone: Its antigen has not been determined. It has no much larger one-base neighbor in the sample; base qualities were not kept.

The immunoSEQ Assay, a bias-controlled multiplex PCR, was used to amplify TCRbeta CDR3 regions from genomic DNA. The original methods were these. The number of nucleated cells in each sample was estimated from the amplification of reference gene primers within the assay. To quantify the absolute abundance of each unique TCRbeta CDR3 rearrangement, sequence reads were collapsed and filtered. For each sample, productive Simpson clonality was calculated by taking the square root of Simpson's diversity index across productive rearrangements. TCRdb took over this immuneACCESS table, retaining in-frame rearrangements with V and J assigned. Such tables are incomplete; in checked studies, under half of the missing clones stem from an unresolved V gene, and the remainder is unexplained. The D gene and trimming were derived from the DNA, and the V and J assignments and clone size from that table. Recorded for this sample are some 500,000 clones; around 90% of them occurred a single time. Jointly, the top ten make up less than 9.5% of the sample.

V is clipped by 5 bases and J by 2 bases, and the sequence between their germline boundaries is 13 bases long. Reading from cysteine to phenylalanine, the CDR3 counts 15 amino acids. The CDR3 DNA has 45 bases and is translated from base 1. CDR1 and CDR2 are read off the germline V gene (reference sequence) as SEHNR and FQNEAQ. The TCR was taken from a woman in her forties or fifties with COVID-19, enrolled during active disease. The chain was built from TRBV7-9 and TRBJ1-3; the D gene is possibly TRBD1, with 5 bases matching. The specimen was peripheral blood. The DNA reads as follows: TGTGCCAGCAGCCGACAGAACTTTCCTGGAAACACCATATATTTT. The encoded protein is CASSRQNFPGNTIYF.